The 27 T cell receptor beta chains below were found in one sample sequenced in a study of blood T cells in healthy people across ages. A second roughly 6 to 12 cycle PCR used barcoded and J-beta primers. TCRdb reanalysed the 5' RACE reads using MiXCR and keeps one entry per CDR3 protein. The sample holds some 560,000 distinct CDR3 sequences, about 27% seen once. The sample was also linked to a second study, of T cells of mothers and their children.

What was sequenced was blood. The receptors stem from a boy younger than 10 in good health.

The chain links TRBV7-2 to TRBJ1-2; 7 positions agree with TRBD1. The ends lost 2 bases at V and 8 bases at J; junction bases unmatched: 17. From germline, CDR1 is SGHTA and CDR2 FQGNSA. The CDR3 covers 17 residues. This chain's CDR3 is CASSLSYTGASGEGYTF. The DNA of the CDR3 is TGTGCCAGCAGCTTAAGTTACACAGGGGCCTCGGGGGAAGGCTACACCTTC.

The genes are TRBV29-1 and TRBJ1-4; D unclear. The CDR3 has 14 amino acids. Per the germline V gene, CDR1 is SQVTM and CDR2 is ANQGSEA. Deletions cut 4 bases from V and 0 bases from J, with 9 bases between. Here the CDR3 DNA reads TGCAGCGTTGGAGCAGGCACAACTAATGAAAAACTGTTTTTT. It is translated as CSVGAGTTNEKLFF.

This clonotype occurred a few times. J is TRBJ2-1 and V is TRBV6-5; TRBD2 matches at 8 bases. This CDR3 comprises 13 residues. CDR1 and CDR2 from the germline V gene are MNHEY and SVGAGI. After removal of 2 bases from V and 6 bases from J, the junction contained 0 bases not matched to a gene. This CDR3 is CASSYGTSNEQFF. The CDR3 coding sequence is TGTGCCAGCAGTTACGGGACTAGCAATGAGCAGTTCTTC.

V is TRBV9 and J is TRBJ1-5, with D perhaps TRBD1 (6 bases). Trimming took off 2 bases at V and 6 bases at J, with 9 bases between the two ends. This CDR3 has 13 amino acids. Germline CDR1 SGDLS, CDR2 YYNGEE. The CDR3 DNA reads as TGTGCCAGCAGCGTGGGGGCGGGTCAGCCCCAGCATTTT. Its translation is CASSVGAGQPQHF. Complete variable domain (other parts from reference TRBV9 and TRBJ1-5): DSGVTQTPKHLITATGQRVTLRCSPRSGDLSVYWYQQSLDQGLQFLIQYYNGEERAKGNILERFSAQQFPDLHSELNLSSLELGDSALYFCASSVGAGQPQHFGDGTRLSIL.

CDR3 protein: CASSLEAYQETQYF. The CDR3, as DNA: TGTGCCAGCAGCTTAGAGGCCTACCAAGAGACCCAGTACTTC. This sequence joins TRBV7-9 and TRBJ2-5, with D hard to call. Germline V gene sequence: CDR1 SEHNR, CDR2 FQNEAQ (reference sequence). The CDR3 is 14 residues long. V was clipped by 1 base and J by 0 bases, with 6 bases between them.

This clonotype appeared a few times. This chain's CDR3 is CASSLQGLSTEAFF. The CDR3 DNA reads as TGTGCCAGCAGTTTACAGGGTTTGAGCACTGAAGCTTTCTTT. The V and J genes are TRBV12-3 or TRBV12-4 and TRBJ1-1; TRBD1 might be the D (5 bases). The V end lost 2 bases, the J end lost 4 bases, and 11 bases lay between the germline ends. The CDR3 runs 14 residues.

This rearrangement joins TRBV24-1 to TRBJ1-4; 7 bases agree with TRBD1. V lost 3 bases to trimming and J lost 0 bases; unmatched junction nucleotides: 6. Germline lookup yields CDR1 KGHDR and CDR2 SFDVKD. The CDR3 contains 17 residues. CDR3 DNA: TGTGCCACCAGTGATCCCCGAGGGACAGCAACTAATGAAAAACTGTTTTTT. It is translated as CATSDPRGTATNEKLFF.

This clonotype showed up just a few times. The rearrangement uses TRBV14 and TRBJ1-1, with D tentatively TRBD1 (6 bases). V was clipped by 2 bases and J by 5 bases, with 9 bases between them. CDR3 length equals 13 residues. CDR1 is SGHDN, CDR2 FVKESK, per germline. This CDR3 is CASSQRGETEAFF. CDR3 DNA: TGTGCCAGCAGCCAAAGGGGGGAGACTGAAGCTTTCTTT.

The rearrangement joins TRBV6-1 to TRBJ2-3; 8 bases map to TRBD1. Trimming removed 4 bases from V and 1 base from J; junction bases left unmatched: 4. Looked up from germline, CDR1 is MNHNS and CDR2 is SASEGT. The CDR3 is made up of 15 amino acids. The CDR3 loop is CASSADRGGTDTQYF. CDR3 DNA sequence: TGTGCCAGCAGTGCCGACAGGGGAGGCACAGATACGCAGTATTTT.

In its sample, this clonotype was seen a few times. V gene TRBV3-1 combines with J gene TRBJ1-2; 10 bases are a match to TRBD1. The length of the CDR3 is 15 residues. Germline values: CDR1 LGHDT, CDR2 YNNKEL (reference sequence). The V segment lost 2 bases and the J segment 7 bases; nucleotides outside the gene matches: 7. The CDR3 protein is CASSQTTGGLGGYTF. The CDR3 coding sequence is TGTGCCAGCAGCCAAACGACAGGGGGCCTCGGTGGCTACACCTTC.

This clonotype was detected only a few times. V usage is TRBV10-3 and J usage is TRBJ2-2; D may be TRBD2 (5 bases). Germline loops: CDR1 ENHRY, CDR2 SYGVKD. The CDR3 runs 15 residues. V lost 3 bases, J lost 7 bases, and 15 bases lay in between. CDR3 coding DNA: TGTGCCATCAGTGACAACCAGGAGGAGAACGGGGAGCTGTTTTTT. Residues: CAISDNQEENGELFF.

The CDR3 DNA reads TGTGCCAGCAACCTCACCTCAGGACTAGCGGGGTTCACAGATACGCAGTATTTT. Protein product: CASNLTSGLAGFTDTQYF. The chain is built from TRBV6-4 and TRBJ2-3; 12 bases map to TRBD2. Germline V gives CDR1 MRHNA, CDR2 SNTAGT. This CDR3 comprises 18 residues. After removal of 7 bases from V and 2 bases from J, the junction contained 13 bases not matched to a gene.

The chain uses TRBV6-2 or TRBV6-3 and TRBJ2-5; D might be TRBD2 (6 bases). The CDR3 sequence is 17 residues long. The V gene's germline CDR1 is MNHEY and CDR2 SVGEGT. The V end was cut by 5 bases, the J end by 5 bases, with 24 bases between. The CDR3 region has the DNA TGTGCCAGCAGTCCGTGGACTATCGGGAAGGTAGTGGAGACCCAGTACTTC. It yields the protein CASSPWTIGKVVETQYF.

This sequence joins TRBV7-2 and TRBJ1-3; no definite D call. CDR3 size: 12 residues. The V end was cut by 5 bases, the J end by 9 bases, with 11 bases between. Germline V gene data show CDR1 as SGHTA and CDR2 as FQGNSA. The CDR3: CASSLREGTIYF. CDR3 DNA: TGTGCCAGCAGCCTCAGAGAAGGCACCATATATTTT. The full variable domain, with the rest looked up from reference TRBV7-2 and TRBJ1-3, is GAGVSQSPSNKVTEKGKDVELRCDPISGHTALYWYRQSLGQGLEFLIYFQGNSAPDKSGLPSDRFSAERTGGSVSTLTIQRTQQEDSAVYLCASSLREGTIYFGEGSWLTVV.

The chain employs TRBV7-9 and TRBJ2-5; 9 bases map to TRBD2. The CDR3 totals 17 residues. V gave up 5 bases and J gave up 5 bases; unmatched junction bases: 15. Germline assignment: CDR1 SEHNR and CDR2 FQNEAQ (reference sequence). The CDR3 spells CASSSRTSVYSGETQYF. The CDR3 DNA is TGTGCCAGCAGCAGCCGGACTAGCGTTTATAGCGGGGAGACCCAGTACTTC.

This clonotype was counted a few times. The chain recombines TRBV10-3 with TRBJ2-5; weak D call: TRBD1 (5 bases). The V gene lost 2 bases and the J gene lost 5 bases, with 12 bases spanning the gap. This CDR3 comprises 14 residues. Germline CDR1 reads ENHRY; CDR2 reads SYGVKD. CDR3 region: CAISEGAGLETQYF. The DNA for the CDR3 is TGTGCCATCAGTGAGGGGGCAGGGCTTGAGACCCAGTACTTC.

This clonotype has just a few counts. The chain employs TRBV20-1 and TRBJ2-1, with 10 bases identical to TRBD1. Germline V gives CDR1 DFQATT, CDR2 SNEGSKA (reference sequence). The length of the CDR3 is 16 residues. V was pared by 2 bases and J by 1 base, with 5 bases of the junction left unmatched. As DNA, the CDR3 is TGCAGTGCTAGACCCTGGGACAGGGGATCCTACAATGAGCAGTTCTTC. It yields the protein CSARPWDRGSYNEQFF.

This sequence joins TRBV5-1 and TRBJ2-3; TRBD1 matches 9 bases. The CDR3 spans 15 residues. The J segment lost 5 bases and the V segment lost 2 bases, leaving 6 bases of the junction unmatched. Germline CDR1 and CDR2: SGHRS and YFSETQ. Here the CDR3 DNA reads TGCGCCAGCAGCTTTACACAGGGGGCCGGAGATACGCAGTATTTT. Its protein product is CASSFTQGAGDTQYF.

This clonotype appeared a few times. V gene TRBV3-1 combines with J gene TRBJ2-7; the D gene is possibly TRBD1 (6 bases). This CDR3 has 17 amino acids. The germline V and J ends were trimmed by 1 base and 0 bases, with 16 bases remaining between them. Germline V CDR1 and CDR2: LGHDT, YNNKEL (reference sequence). The CDR3 is CASSQGSRDTSSYEQYF. The DNA of the CDR3 is TGTGCCAGCAGCCAAGGTTCTCGGGACACCTCCTCCTACGAGCAGTACTTC.

The rearrangement uses TRBV18 and TRBJ1-1; TRBD1 aligns across 11 bases. Trimming at V came to 2 bases and at J to 8 bases, leaving 10 bases not matched to a gene. The CDR3 spans 16 residues. Germline CDR1 reads KGHSH; CDR2 reads LQKENI. Here the CDR3 reads CASSPIGQGAFGEAFF. CDR3 sequence (DNA): TGTGCCAGCTCACCAATCGGACAGGGGGCGTTTGGGGAAGCTTTCTTT.

The CDR3 protein is CASRSGGSHTEAFF. CDR3 bases: TGTGCCAGCAGATCAGGGGGCTCGCACACTGAAGCTTTCTTT. The chain couples TRBV25-1 to TRBJ1-1; TRBD1 matches at 8 bases. CDR1 MGHDK and CDR2 SYGVNS come from the germline V gene. Trimming cost V 6 bases and J 3 bases; bases outside gene matches: 6. The CDR3 runs 14 residues.

The chain recombines TRBV7-9 with TRBJ2-7; TRBD2 matches 10 bases. This CDR3 comprises 17 residues. Germline lookup yields CDR1 SEHNR and CDR2 FQNEAQ (reference sequence). V lost 5 bases and J lost 5; bases outside the gene matches: 15. CDR3: CASSPSRLAGDSDEQYF. In nucleotides, the CDR3 is TGTGCCAGCAGCCCTTCCCGTCTAGCGGGGGATAGCGACGAGCAGTACTTC.

This clonotype has a handful of counts. The chain employs TRBV21-1 and TRBJ2-5; no check of the table's D call, TRBD2, against the DNA was made. TRBV21-1 is deemed a pseudogene. The length of the CDR3 is 16 residues. The CDR3 DNA reads as TGTGCCAGCAGCAAAGTGACGGGAGCTGGGCAAGAGACCCAGTACTTC. It encodes CASSKVTGAGQETQYF.

The chain recombines TRBV20-1 with TRBJ1-2; TRBD1 matches at 7 bases. V shed 2 bases and J 7 bases; nucleotides not matched to a gene: 10. In germline, CDR1 is DFQATT, CDR2 SNEGSKA (reference sequence). CDR3 length: 14 amino acids. For the CDR3, the DNA is TGCAGTGCTAGAAGACAGGGAGGAAGGGGTGGCTACACCTTC. Translated: CSARRQGGRGGYTF.

This clonotype has only a few counts. The gene calls are TRBV2 and TRBJ2-7, with 9 nucleotides matching TRBD1. CDR1 SNHLY and CDR2 FYNNEI come from the germline V gene. The CDR3 spans 14 residues. V was pared by 1 base and J by 4 bases, with 2 bases of the junction left unmatched. CDR3 protein: CASSEDRGLYEQYF. Here the CDR3 DNA reads TGTGCCAGCAGTGAAGACAGGGGGCTATACGAGCAGTACTTC.

The V and J genes are TRBV7-6 and TRBJ2-5; either TRBD1 or TRBD2 may supply D (6 bases each). TRBJ2-1 matches the DNA end more closely, so the J call is doubtful. The CDR3 has 16 residues. CDR1 and CDR2 from the germline V gene are SGHVS and FNYEAQ. This CDR3 is CASSLPLGGLYNEQFF. The CDR3 nucleotides are TGTGCCAGCAGCTTACCCCTAGGGGGGCTTTACAATGAGCAGTTCTTC.

This clonotype has a handful of counts. The rearrangement joins TRBV11-2 to TRBJ2-5; TRBD2 is a possible D gene (6 bases). Trimming took 4 bases from V and 9 from J, leaving 21 bases between them. CDR1 SGHAT and CDR2 FQNNGV come from the germline V gene. The CDR3 consists of 15 residues. The CDR3 bases are TGTGCCAGCAGCTCCATCCCGGGGAGGCATAGGGCCCAGTACTTC. It yields the protein CASSSIPGRHRAQYF.